This T cell receptor (beta chain) is from a study of cytomegalovirus exposure and HLA in healthy donors. This CDR3 is built from 14 residues. V lost 3 bases, J lost 0 bases, and 4 bases stayed unmatched. Germline V gene sequence: CDR1 SQVTM, CDR2 ANQGSEA. The PCR ran on 60 Vbeta and 13 Jbeta primers. Assay used: immunoSEQ multiplex PCR; TCRdb lists only in-frame clones, some missing. The sample records about 87,000 clones, roughly 70% being singletons. Study outcomes and limitations: A later analysis linked about 17,000 TCR beta sequences to HLA alleles at 0.05 false discovery rate.

Concerning this clone: Its target is not known.

This TCR was recovered from a man aged 30 to 39 in good health and CMV-seropositive. The J gene is TRBJ2-7, the V gene TRBV29-1; TRBD2 matches at 8 bases. Input material: PBMCs. The CDR3 coding sequence is TGCAGCGTTGATATAGCGGGACTCTCCTACGAGCAGTACTTC. This encodes CSVDIAGLSYEQYF.